Described below is a single T cell receptor beta chain sequence and its context. This clone came up a few times. Its antigen target is currently unknown. Base qualities are not provided; no much larger clone lies one nucleotide away. Trimming removed 5 bases from V and 0 bases from J, leaving 8 bases between the germline ends. From the cysteine up to the phenylalanine, the CDR3 has a length of 13 residues. The only DNA kept is the CDR3, 39 bases in frame from the first base. In the germline V gene, CDR1 corresponds to SGHDT and CDR2 to YYEEEE. The source of the sample is a study of beta chain features in type 1 diabetes listed by TCRdb under 2018. Regarding the study in general: Mean age, gender distribution, total cell number and subset yield were not different between patients and healthy donors. The study compared the TCRB repertoires of sorted circulating CD4+ T cell subsets in recently diagnosed type 1 diabetes patients with those in matched healthy donors. Regulatory and stem cell-like memory subsets were obtained from only 8 patients and roughly eight healthy donors, while naive and central memory subsets were obtained from all 30 or so donors. A total of 100 million to 110 million sorted cells were examined across all samples, and a strong correlation was observed between cell number per subset and RNA yield.

The entire amount of isolated RNA was reverse transcribed using the High Capacity cDNA Reverse Transcription Kit, so the sequenced TCRB transcripts were expressed ones. Deep immunoSEQ sequencing was applied to naive, central memory and regulatory T cell samples, giving an average of around 3.4 million total reads per sample. Sorted cells were lysed in RLT buffer and RNA was extracted with DNase-treated RNeasy Micro or Mini kits, depending on cell number. To prevent cross-contamination, every cell subset was processed on its own, while patient and healthy donor samples were processed together. The immunoSEQ multiplex PCR was used to amplify TCRB sequences from cDNA, generating 87-bp fragments that spanned the CDR3 region. Amplicons were sequenced on the Illumina HiSeq platform. For the original study's pipeline: Synthetic template baselines were used to correct PCR bias computationally, reads within Hamming distance 2 were collapsed together, and singletons that could not be merged were discarded. Reads were aligned against IMGT to assign V, D and J genes, CDR3 length and insertions or deletions at six rearrangement sites. Within each subset, clonotype counts were normalized to sorted cell number, after which true diversity and Gini coefficients were computed with the tcR R package. The overlap coefficient, calculated on TCRB nucleotide sequences, was used to measure repertoire sharing. Out-of-frame TCRB sequences from naive cells were analyzed as a proxy for the pre-selection repertoire. Sourced from immuneACCESS, this table was stored by TCRdb with only in-frame sequences that have V and J called. A share of the clones is absent; for the studies checked, an unresolved V gene accounts for under half, and the remainder has no known explanation. V and J calls and clone size come straight from that table; D and trimming were deduced from the DNA. The sample has 300,000 to 450,000 clones on record, around 12% of them singletons. The ten largest clones add up to about 0.01% of the sample.

Each donor gave one peripheral blood draw, averaging about 120 mL, which was collected into heparinised tubes. Naive, central memory, regulatory and stem cell-like memory CD4+ T cells were sorted on a BD FACSAria II using a panel including CD45RO, CCR7, CD25, CD127, CD95 and CD27. Every sorted population had a purity above 95%. PBMCs were separated immediately by Lymphoprep density gradient centrifugation and were stained directly, without being cultured. Samples were stained and sorted in pairs, with one healthy donor and one patient per experiment, so that batch effects were minimized. General conclusions and limits of the study: Fewer insertions and more nucleotide deletions at VDJ recombination sites were observed in patients with type 1 diabetes, implying thymic rearrangement abnormalities. PCR might favor shorter templates, but patient and control samples were amplified and corrected together, so any skew would affect both groups equally. HLA sub-analyses involved small numbers of individuals, so any influence of HLA type on TCRB rearrangement remained unresolved. Sequencing cDNA rather than genomic DNA could over-represent highly expressing activated cells, although activation and CD3 levels did not differ between groups. Type 1 diabetes patients showed a moderate but significant shortening of TCRB CDR3 length in all four CD4+ subsets. The naive, central memory and regulatory TCRB repertoires appeared to resemble one another more closely among patients than among healthy donors.

The receptor's source is a woman in her late teens or twenties with type 1 diabetes. The sequence joins TRBV5-6 to TRBJ1-2; TRBD1 might be the D gene, on 6 matching bases. Sequenced sample: naive CD4+ T cells from blood. The sample's cell subset or site label, in plain terms: true naive CD4+ T cells. The nucleotide sequence is TGTGCCAGCAGGTGGACAGCTAACTATGGCTACACCTTC. Its product reads: CASRWTANYGYTF.